The sample holds a few counts of the clone carrying this T cell receptor (beta chain). The CDR3 has 15 amino acids. Trimming stripped 3 bases from V and 5 bases from J, with 14 bases between. Per the germline V gene, CDR1 is MNHEY and CDR2 is SVGAGI. These data are taken from a study of T-cell reconstitution after alpha-beta-depleted transplantation in children. Preparation of the TCRbeta library used unique molecular identifiers. TCRdb ran MiXCR on the PCR reads and lists one entry per CDR3 protein. The sample has about 980,000 distinct CDR3 sequences, roughly 29% seen once. The chain employs TRBV6-5 and TRBJ2-1, with D possibly matching TRBD1 (6 bases). The sequencing used PBMCs, mostly from graft donor cells, collected 360 days after TCRalphabeta/CD19-depleted stem cell transplant. This TCR was sampled from a boy younger than two who had a stem cell transplant for SCID, so the T cells may come from the graft donor. DNA of the CDR3: TGTGCCAGCAGTTATCTAACAGGGTGGCACAATGAGCAGTTCTTC. Translation gives CASSYLTGWHNEQFF.